What follows are 10 T cell receptor beta chains derived from one specimen sequenced in a study of cytomegalovirus exposure and HLA in healthy donors. Measured with immunoSEQ multiplex PCR; TCRdb has only the in-frame clones, and not every one. The sample includes some 99,000 clones, 88% of them seen just once. The sample taken for sequencing was PBMCs. The receptors here all came from a woman younger than 35 in good health and CMV-seronegative.

The chain has TRBV11-1 and TRBJ2-1, with TRBD2 matching 9 bases. V trimming: 2 bases; J trimming: 2 bases; junction bases outside the gene matches: 10. Looked up from germline, CDR1 is SGHAT and CDR2 is FQDESV (reference sequence). This CDR3 contains 18 residues. CDR3 protein: CASSLYAGGTTTYNEQFF. For the CDR3, the DNA is TGTGCCAGCAGCTTATATGCGGGAGGGACTACTACCTACAATGAGCAGTTCTTC.

This chain's CDR3 is CASRYTQGTEAFF. The CDR3 DNA follows: TGTGCCAGCAGATACACACAGGGAACTGAAGCTTTCTTT. The J gene is TRBJ1-1, the V gene TRBV6-5; D possibly corresponds to TRBD1 (6 bases). The CDR3 sequence is 13 residues long. Germline-derived CDR1 and CDR2 are MNHEY and SVGAGI. The V end was cut by 6 bases, the J end by 5 bases, with 13 bases between.

V and J are TRBV6-6 and TRBJ1-5; TRBD1 agrees at 7 bases. The germline gives CDR1 MNHNY, CDR2 SVGAGI (reference sequence). V dropped 5 bases and J dropped 1; count of bases not matched to a gene: 8. The CDR3 has 16 residues. CDR3 protein: CASSRQGVKSNQPQHF. The CDR3 DNA reads as TGTGCCAGCAGTCGTCAGGGGGTAAAAAGCAATCAGCCCCAGCATTTT.

This chain connects TRBV18 to TRBJ2-7, with D possibly being TRBD1 (6 bases). The CDR3 consists of 13 residues. Germline V gives CDR1 KGHSH, CDR2 LQKENI. Trimming took off 6 bases at V and 3 bases at J, with 12 bases between the two ends. The CDR3 is CASSRGSLYEQYF. CDR3 nucleotides: TGTGCCAGCTCCAGGGGTTCCCTCTACGAGCAGTACTTC.

The chain joins TRBV11-3 to TRBJ2-5; a possible D gene is TRBD2 (6 bases). Germline CDR1 is SGHNT and CDR2 is YENEEA. This CDR3 is 13 amino acids long. Trimming took off 4 bases at V and 5 bases at J, with 11 bases between the two ends. In DNA, the CDR3 is TGTGCCAGCAGCTCGTCTGGGGGGGAGACCCAGTACTTC. Its protein is CASSSSGGETQYF.

This chain links TRBV7-9 with TRBJ2-7, with D tentatively TRBD1 (6 bases). Looked up from germline, CDR1 is SEHNR and CDR2 is FQNEAQ (reference sequence). CDR3 length equals 16 residues. With 7 bases removed from V and 3 bases from J, the gap between germline ends came to 22 bases. DNA for the CDR3: TGTGCCAGCATGCCCTCCGTATACAGGGTCCACTACGAGCAGTACTTC. Amino acids: CASMPSVYRVHYEQYF.

The sample holds a few counts of this clone. The chain employs TRBV7-9 and TRBJ2-7; TRBD1 matches 7 bases. In germline, CDR1 is SEHNR, CDR2 FQNEAQ (reference sequence). CDR3 length equals 12 residues. Trimming took 5 bases from V and 3 from J; bases not matched to a gene: 1. CDR3 amino acids: CASSDRDYEQYF. The CDR3 nucleotides read TGTGCCAGCAGCGACAGGGACTACGAGCAGTACTTC.

The chain recombines TRBV9 with TRBJ2-5; 8 bases are a match to TRBD2. The CDR3 is 15 residues long. Trimming took 4 bases from V and 5 from J; bases not matched to a gene: 10. The germline V gene has CDR1 SGDLS and CDR2 YYNGEE. The CDR3, as DNA: TGTGCCAGCAGCTCAGGACTAGCCTCCAGGGAGACCCAGTACTTC. Encoded protein: CASSSGLASRETQYF.

The gene calls are TRBV5-1 and TRBJ2-1, with TRBD2 matching over 8 bases. The CDR3 covers 19 residues. Germline V lookup: CDR1 SGHRS, CDR2 YFSETQ. The ends lost 1 base at V and 6 bases at J; junction bases unmatched: 18. In DNA form, the CDR3 reads TGCGCCAGCAGCTTGTACACCCGCTCCACAGCGGGAGACGCCAATGAGCAGTTCTTC. Residues: CASSLYTRSTAGDANEQFF.

The chain carries TRBV5-4 and TRBJ2-7, with 8 bases aligning to TRBD2. The ends lost 4 bases at V and 0 bases at J; junction bases unmatched: 9. Germline loops: CDR1 SGHNT, CDR2 YYREEE (reference sequence). The CDR3 is 16 residues long. CDR3: CASSPSGGTSSYEQYF. The CDR3 DNA follows: TGTGCCAGCAGCCCTTCGGGAGGGACTAGCTCCTACGAGCAGTACTTC.